The 12 T cell receptor beta chains below come from one sample, sequenced in a study of T cell responses to AZD1222 COVID-19 vaccine. The protocol was immunoSEQ multiplex PCR, while the TCRdb copy is restricted to in-frame clones and leaves out a portion. Here the sample spans over 20,000 clones, around 90% being singletons. The sequences come from peripheral blood, collected 28 days after the second AZD1222 dose. These receptors all stem from an adult who received the AZD1222 COVID-19 vaccine.

This clone was observed a handful of times. The V gene is TRBV4-1, the J gene TRBJ1-4; D remains unclear. The CDR3 has 15 residues. Trimming removed 4 bases at V and 7 bases at J, with 16 bases between. Germline CDR1 reads MGHRA; CDR2 reads YSYEKL. The CDR3 region is CASSRDQSNGEKLFF. CDR3 in DNA: TGCGCCAGCAGCCGAGACCAGAGTAACGGTGAAAAACTGTTTTTT.

The chain uses TRBV4-3 and TRBJ2-1, with TRBD2 identical over 12 bases. Germline CDR1 reads LGHNA; CDR2 reads YSLEER. The CDR3 consists of 16 residues. V shed 3 bases, J shed 4 bases, and the junction held 4 bases outside the gene matches. CDR3 loop: CASSHRTSGEYNEQFF. In DNA, the CDR3 is TGCGCCAGCAGCCACAGGACTAGCGGGGAATACAATGAGCAGTTCTTC.

The chain carries TRBV10-3 and TRBJ2-7; perhaps TRBD2 as D (6 bases). The CDR3 consists of 15 residues. Germline CDR1 and CDR2: ENHRY and SYGVKD. V dropped 2 bases and J dropped 2 bases, with 13 bases sitting between them. The CDR3 loop reads CAISELREAPYEQYF. The CDR3 coding sequence is TGTGCCATCAGTGAGCTGCGGGAAGCCCCCTACGAGCAGTACTTC.

The J gene is TRBJ1-3, the V gene TRBV20-1; D is ambiguous. In germline, CDR1 is DFQATT, CDR2 SNEGSKA (reference sequence). This CDR3 has 11 amino acids. Trimming removed 6 bases at V and 3 bases at J, with 6 bases between. CDR3 bases: TGCAGTGCGTATGATGGAAACACCATATATTTT. It yields the protein CSAYDGNTIYF.

The chain links TRBV6-2 or TRBV6-3 to TRBJ2-2; perhaps TRBD1 as D (6 bases). The germline V gene encodes CDR1 MNHEY and CDR2 SVGEGT. CDR3 size: 15 residues. The V end lost 3 bases, the J end lost 5 bases, and 13 bases lay between the germline ends. This CDR3 reads CASSYLGGSTGELFF. CDR3 nucleotides: TGTGCCAGCAGTTATTTAGGGGGTTCGACCGGGGAGCTGTTTTTT.

The rearrangement links TRBV3-1 (or the pseudogene TRBV3-2) to TRBJ1-4; the D is unclear. In germline, CDR1 is LGHDT, CDR2 YNNKEL (reference sequence). The CDR3 extends over 11 amino acids. With 2 bases removed from V and 8 bases from J, the gap between germline ends came to 3 bases. In DNA, the CDR3 is TGTGCCAGCAGCCAATACGAAAAACTGTTTTTT. This sequence encodes CASSQYEKLFF.

The gene calls are TRBV10-3 and TRBJ2-5; D uncertain. The V gene lost 3 bases and the J gene lost 5 bases, with 4 bases spanning the gap. The germline V gene has CDR1 ENHRY and CDR2 SYGVKD. The CDR3 covers 11 residues. CDR3 sequence (DNA): TGTGCCATCAGTGAATCCGAGACCCAGTACTTC. The encoded protein is CAISESETQYF.

The chain has TRBV7-9 and TRBJ1-4; D is unresolved. The V end was cut by 5 bases, the J end by 13 bases, with 17 bases between. The V gene's germline CDR1 is SEHNR and CDR2 FQNEAQ (reference sequence). This CDR3 region has 13 residues. The CDR3 spells CASSPSVVGRLFF. CDR3 nucleotides: TGTGCCAGCAGCCCTTCGGTGGTCGGGCGACTGTTTTTT.

The J gene is TRBJ1-4, the V gene TRBV29-1; D possibly corresponds to TRBD1 (5 bases). The CDR3 is made up of 13 amino acids. Germline V CDR1 and CDR2: SQVTM, ANQGSEA. V gave up 7 bases and J gave up 5 bases, with 14 bases separating them. The CDR3 sequence is CSATGKGNEKLFF. In DNA form, the CDR3 reads TGCAGCGCTACCGGGAAGGGGAATGAAAAACTGTTTTTT.

The chain recombines TRBV19 with TRBJ2-1; D possibly matches TRBD1 or TRBD2 (6 bases each). Germline CDR1 reads LNHDA; CDR2 reads SQIVND (reference sequence). The CDR3 is 18 amino acids. The V and J ends lost 1 base and 5 bases respectively, with 21 bases between them. CDR3 in DNA: TGTGCCAGTAGTATAGCGGCTAGTTCGTGGGGGGCTGACAATGAGCAGTTCTTC. This translates into CASSIAASSWGADNEQFF.

The chain combines TRBV9 with TRBJ1-2, with 9 positions matching TRBD1. The V and J ends lost 4 bases and 4 bases, in that order; junction bases with no gene match: 8. This CDR3 has 15 residues. The V gene's germline CDR1 is SGDLS and CDR2 YYNGEE. The CDR3 is CASSKGQGIAYGYTF. CDR3 nucleotides: TGTGCCAGCAGCAAGGGACAGGGAATCGCCTATGGCTACACCTTC.

The rearrangement uses TRBV7-3 and TRBJ2-3, with 7 bases lining up with TRBD2. The germline V gene has CDR1 SGHTA and CDR2 FQGTGA. The CDR3 has 14 amino acids. V lost 6 bases, J lost 5 bases, and 8 bases stayed unmatched. The DNA for the CDR3 is TGTGCCAGCAGAGCCGGGACTACCTTAGATACGCAGTATTTT. Translated, it gives CASRAGTTLDTQYF.